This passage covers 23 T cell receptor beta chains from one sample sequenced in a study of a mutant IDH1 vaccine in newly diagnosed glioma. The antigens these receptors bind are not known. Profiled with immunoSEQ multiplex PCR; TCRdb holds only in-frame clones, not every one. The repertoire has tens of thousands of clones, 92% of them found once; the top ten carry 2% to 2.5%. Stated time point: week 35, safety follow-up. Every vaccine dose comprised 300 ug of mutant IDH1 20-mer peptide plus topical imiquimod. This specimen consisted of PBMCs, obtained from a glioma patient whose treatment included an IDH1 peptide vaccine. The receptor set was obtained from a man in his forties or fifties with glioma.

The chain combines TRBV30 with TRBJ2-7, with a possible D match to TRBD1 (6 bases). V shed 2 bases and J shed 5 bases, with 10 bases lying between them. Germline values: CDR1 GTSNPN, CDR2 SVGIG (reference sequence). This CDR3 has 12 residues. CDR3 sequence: CAWSLTGHEQYF. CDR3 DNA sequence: TGTGCCTGGAGTCTTACAGGGCACGAGCAGTACTTC.

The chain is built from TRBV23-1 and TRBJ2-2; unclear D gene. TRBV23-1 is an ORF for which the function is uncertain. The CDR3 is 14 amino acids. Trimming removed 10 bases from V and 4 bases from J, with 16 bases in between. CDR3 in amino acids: CANGPKNPTGELFF. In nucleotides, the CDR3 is TGCGCCAACGGGCCTAAGAACCCCACCGGGGAGCTGTTTTTT.

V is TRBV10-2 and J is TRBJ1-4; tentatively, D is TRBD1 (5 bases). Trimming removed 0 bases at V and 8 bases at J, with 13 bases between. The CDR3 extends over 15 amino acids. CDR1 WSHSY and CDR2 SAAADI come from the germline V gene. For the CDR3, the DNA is TGCGCCAGCAGTGAGTCGAAAGGGGTAGGAGAAAAACTGTTTTTT. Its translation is CASSESKGVGEKLFF.

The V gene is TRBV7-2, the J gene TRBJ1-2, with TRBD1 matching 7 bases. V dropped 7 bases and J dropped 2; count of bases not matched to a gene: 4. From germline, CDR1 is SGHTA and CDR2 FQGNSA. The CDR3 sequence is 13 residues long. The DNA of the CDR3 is TGTGCCAGCACCCGGGACAGAAACTATGGCTACACCTTC. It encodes CASTRDRNYGYTF.

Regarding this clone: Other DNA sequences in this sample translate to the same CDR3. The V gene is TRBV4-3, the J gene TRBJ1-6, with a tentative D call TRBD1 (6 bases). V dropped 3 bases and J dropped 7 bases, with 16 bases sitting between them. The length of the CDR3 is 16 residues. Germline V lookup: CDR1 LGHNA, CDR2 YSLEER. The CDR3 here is CASSQGHRTVNSPLHF. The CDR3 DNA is TGCGCCAGCAGCCAGGGACATCGGACAGTCAATTCACCCCTCCACTTT.

Written as DNA, the CDR3 is TGCGCCAGCAGTCGCAGCGGGAGAGATTCTGATACGCAGTATTTT. Its translation is CASSRSGRDSDTQYF. The V call is TRBV10-1, the J call TRBJ2-3; 8 bases are a match to TRBD2. V was clipped by 5 bases and J by 6 bases; unmatched bases: 10. CDR1 is WNHNN, CDR2 SYGVQD, per germline (reference sequence). The CDR3 has 15 amino acids.

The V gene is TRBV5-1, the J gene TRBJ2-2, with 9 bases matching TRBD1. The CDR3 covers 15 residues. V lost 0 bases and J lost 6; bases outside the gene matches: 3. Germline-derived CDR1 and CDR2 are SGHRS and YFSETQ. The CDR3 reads CASSLGDRVPGELFF. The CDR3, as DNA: TGCGCCAGCAGCTTGGGGGACAGGGTACCCGGGGAGCTGTTTTTT.

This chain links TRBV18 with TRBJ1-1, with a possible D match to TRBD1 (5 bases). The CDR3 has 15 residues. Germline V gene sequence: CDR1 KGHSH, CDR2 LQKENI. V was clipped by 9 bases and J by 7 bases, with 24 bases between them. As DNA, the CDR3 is TGTGCCAGTTCCGCGCAGGGTAGACTGGAGGGTGAAGCTTTCTTT. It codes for CASSAQGRLEGEAFF.

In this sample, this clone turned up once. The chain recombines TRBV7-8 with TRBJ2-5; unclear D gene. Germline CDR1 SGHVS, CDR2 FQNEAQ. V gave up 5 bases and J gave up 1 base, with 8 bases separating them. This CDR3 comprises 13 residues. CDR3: CASSPVVQETQYF. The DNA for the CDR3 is TGTGCCAGCAGCCCCGTGGTCCAAGAGACCCAGTACTTC.

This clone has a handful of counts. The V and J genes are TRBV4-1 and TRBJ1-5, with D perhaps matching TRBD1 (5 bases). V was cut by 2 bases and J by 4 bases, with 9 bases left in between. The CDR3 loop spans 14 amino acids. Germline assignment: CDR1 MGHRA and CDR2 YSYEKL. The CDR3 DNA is TGCGCCAGCAGCCAAATGGGACCTAATCAGCCCCAGCATTTT. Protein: CASSQMGPNQPQHF.

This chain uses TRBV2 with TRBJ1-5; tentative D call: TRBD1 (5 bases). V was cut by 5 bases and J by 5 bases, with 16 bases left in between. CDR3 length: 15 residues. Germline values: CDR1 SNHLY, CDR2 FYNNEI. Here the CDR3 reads CASSWATAIYQPQHF. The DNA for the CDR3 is TGTGCCAGCAGTTGGGCGACAGCGATCTATCAGCCCCAGCATTTT.

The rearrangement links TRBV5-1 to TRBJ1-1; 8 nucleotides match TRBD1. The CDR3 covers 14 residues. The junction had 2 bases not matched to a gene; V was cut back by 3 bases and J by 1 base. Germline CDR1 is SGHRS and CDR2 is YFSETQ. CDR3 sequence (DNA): TGCGCCAGCAGCTCGGGACAGGCGAACACTGAAGCTTTCTTT. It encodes CASSSGQANTEAFF.

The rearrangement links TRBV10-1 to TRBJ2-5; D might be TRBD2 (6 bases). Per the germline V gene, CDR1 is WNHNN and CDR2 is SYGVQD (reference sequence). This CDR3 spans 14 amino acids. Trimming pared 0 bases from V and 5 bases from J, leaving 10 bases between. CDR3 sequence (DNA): TGCGCCAGCAGTGAGTCGATCGGAGGGGAGACCCAGTACTTC. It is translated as CASSESIGGETQYF.

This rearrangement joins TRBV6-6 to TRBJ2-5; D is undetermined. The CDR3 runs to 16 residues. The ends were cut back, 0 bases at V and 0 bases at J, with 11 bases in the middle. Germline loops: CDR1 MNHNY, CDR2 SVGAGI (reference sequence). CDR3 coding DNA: TGTGCCAGCAGTTACTCGCCTGAATGGTACCAAGAGACCCAGTACTTC. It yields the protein CASSYSPEWYQETQYF.

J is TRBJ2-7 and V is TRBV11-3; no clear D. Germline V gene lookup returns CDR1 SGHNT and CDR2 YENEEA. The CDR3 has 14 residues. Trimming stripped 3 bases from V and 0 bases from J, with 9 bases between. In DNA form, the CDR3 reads TGTGCCAGCAGCTTTGACTCCCTCTCCTACGAGCAGTACTTC. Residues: CASSFDSLSYEQYF.

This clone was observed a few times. The CDR3 sequence is CASSLARLAGVYNEQFF. The CDR3 DNA reads as TGTGCCAGCAGCTTAGCGCGCCTAGCGGGAGTATACAATGAGCAGTTCTTC. The V call is TRBV7-9, the J call TRBJ2-1; TRBD2 aligns across 10 bases. The length of the CDR3 is 17 residues. After removal of 0 bases from V and 4 bases from J, the junction contained 6 bases not matched to a gene. The V gene's germline CDR1 is SEHNR and CDR2 FQNEAQ (reference sequence).

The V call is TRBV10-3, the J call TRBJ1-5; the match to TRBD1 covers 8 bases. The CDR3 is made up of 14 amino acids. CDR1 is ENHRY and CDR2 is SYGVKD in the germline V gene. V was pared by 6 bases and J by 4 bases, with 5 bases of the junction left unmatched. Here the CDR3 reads CAISAGQGNQPQHF. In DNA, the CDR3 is TGTGCCATCAGCGCTGGACAGGGAAATCAGCCCCAGCATTTT.

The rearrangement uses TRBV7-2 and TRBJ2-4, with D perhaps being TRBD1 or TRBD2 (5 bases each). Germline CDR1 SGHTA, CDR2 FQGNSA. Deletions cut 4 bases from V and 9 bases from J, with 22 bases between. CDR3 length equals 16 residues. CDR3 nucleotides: TGTGCCAGCAGCTGGACAAGCCGGGGCCCCGATGGCATTCAGTACTTC. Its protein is CASSWTSRGPDGIQYF.

Here the CDR3 reads CASSYGGSADTQYF. CDR3 coding DNA: TGTGCCAGCAGTTACGGCGGGAGCGCAGATACGCAGTATTTT. The chain carries TRBV6-6 and TRBJ2-3, with 7 bases lining up with TRBD2. J gave up 4 bases and V 2 bases, and 3 bases lay outside the gene matches. The CDR3 spans 14 residues. Germline lookup yields CDR1 MNHNY and CDR2 SVGAGI (reference sequence).

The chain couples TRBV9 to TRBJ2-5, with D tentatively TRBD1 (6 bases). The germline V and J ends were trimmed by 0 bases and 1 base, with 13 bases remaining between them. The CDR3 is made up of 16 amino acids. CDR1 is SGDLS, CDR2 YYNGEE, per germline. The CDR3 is CASSVAQQGPQETQYF. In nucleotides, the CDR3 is TGTGCCAGCAGCGTAGCTCAACAGGGTCCCCAAGAGACCCAGTACTTC.

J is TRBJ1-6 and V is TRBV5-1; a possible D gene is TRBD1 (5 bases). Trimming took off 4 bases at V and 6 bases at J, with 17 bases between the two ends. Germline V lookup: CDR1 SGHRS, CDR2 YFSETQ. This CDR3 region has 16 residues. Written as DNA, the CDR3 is TGCGCCAGCAGCGAGGGCAGGGCCCGAGGTAATTCACCCCTCCACTTT. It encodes CASSEGRARGNSPLHF.

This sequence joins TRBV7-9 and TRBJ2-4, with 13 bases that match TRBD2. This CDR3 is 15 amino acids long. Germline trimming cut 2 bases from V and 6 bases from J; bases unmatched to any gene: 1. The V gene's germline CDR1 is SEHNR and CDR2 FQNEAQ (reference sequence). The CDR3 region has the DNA TGTGCCAGCAGCTTAACTAGCGGGAGGGGAAACATTCAGTACTTC. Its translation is CASSLTSGRGNIQYF.

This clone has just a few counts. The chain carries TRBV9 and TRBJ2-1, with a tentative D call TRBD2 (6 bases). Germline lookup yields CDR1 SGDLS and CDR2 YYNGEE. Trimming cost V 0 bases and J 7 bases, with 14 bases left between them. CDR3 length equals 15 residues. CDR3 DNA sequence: TGTGCCAGCAGCGTAGTGGTCGGAGGGACGAATGAGCAGTTCTTC. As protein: CASSVVVGGTNEQFF.